The 2 T cell receptor beta chains in this list originate from one sample, sequenced in a study of cytomegalovirus exposure and HLA in healthy donors. Use of 60 Vbeta and 13 Jbeta primers characterized the PCR. Assay: immunoSEQ multiplex PCR; the TCRdb copy retains only in-frame clones and omits some. Here the sample spans some 160,000 clones, just under 70% being singletons. Sequences were obtained from PBMCs. Receptor source: a man in his 60s in good health and CMV-seronegative.

The chain recombines TRBV19 with TRBJ2-7, with D perhaps TRBD1 (5 bases). Germline lookup yields CDR1 LNHDA and CDR2 SQIVND (reference sequence). The CDR3 has 16 amino acids. The V and J ends lost 4 bases and 3 bases respectively, with 19 bases between them. CDR3 nucleotides: TGTGCCAGTAGTAAAGGGGCTATACGTGGTCTCTACGAGCAGTACTTC. Its translation: CASSKGAIRGLYEQYF. Together with reference TRBV19 and TRBJ2-7, the CDR3 gives the full variable domain: DGGITQSPKYLFRKEGQNVTLSCEQNLNHDAMYWYRQDPGQGLRLIYYSQIVNDFQKGDIAEGYSVSREKKESFPLTVTSAQKNPTAFYLCASSKGAIRGLYEQYFGPGTRLTVT.

This clone occurred once. The genes are TRBV9 and TRBJ1-1; D is unclear. Per the germline V gene, CDR1 is SGDLS and CDR2 is YYNGEE. Trimming removed 0 bases at V and 0 bases at J, with 6 bases between. CDR3 length: 14 residues. Here the CDR3 DNA reads TGTGCCAGCAGCGTAGGGCCCGTGAACACTGAAGCTTTCTTT. This encodes CASSVGPVNTEAFF.